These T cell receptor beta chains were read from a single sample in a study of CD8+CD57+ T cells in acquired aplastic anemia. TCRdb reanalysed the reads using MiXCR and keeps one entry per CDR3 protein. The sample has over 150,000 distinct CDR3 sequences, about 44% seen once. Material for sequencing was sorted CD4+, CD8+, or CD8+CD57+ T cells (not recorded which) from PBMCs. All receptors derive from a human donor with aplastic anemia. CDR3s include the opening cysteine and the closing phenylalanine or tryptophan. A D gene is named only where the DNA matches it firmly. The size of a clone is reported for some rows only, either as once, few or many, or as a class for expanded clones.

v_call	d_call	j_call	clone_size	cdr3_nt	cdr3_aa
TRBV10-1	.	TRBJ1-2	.	TGCGCCAGCAGCCAAAGATCCTATGGCTACACCTTC	CASSQRSYGYTF
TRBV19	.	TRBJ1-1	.	TGTGCCAGTAGTCCCGGGGGGATTGAAGCTTTCTTT	CASSPGGIEAFF
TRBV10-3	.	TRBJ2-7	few	TGTGCCACAAATCCAACAAGCGGAGTCGAGCAGTACTTC	CATNPTSGVEQYF
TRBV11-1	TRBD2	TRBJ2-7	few	TGTGCCAGCAGCTTAGAGGGACTAGCGAACCCCTACGAGCAGTACTTC	CASSLEGLANPYEQYF
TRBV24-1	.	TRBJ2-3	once	TGTGCCACCCAGATGGAGGGGCGGGGCACAGATACGCAGTATTTT	CATQMEGRGTDTQYF
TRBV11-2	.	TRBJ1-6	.	TGTGCCAGCAGCCCTAATGGGGTTTCCCTCCACTTT	CASSPNGVSLHF
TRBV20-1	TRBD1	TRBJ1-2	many	TGCAGTGCCACACTACAGGGGTTTGGGTATGGCTACACCTTC	CSATLQGFGYGYTF
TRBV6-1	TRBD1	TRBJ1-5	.	TGTGCCAGCAGTGAAGCTCGACAGGGTCACTCTAGCAATCAGCCCCAGCATTTT	CASSEARQGHSSNQPQHF
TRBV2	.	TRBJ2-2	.	TGTGCCAGCATCTTGGTGCGGGGATACACCGGGGAGCTGTTTTTT	CASILVRGYTGELFF
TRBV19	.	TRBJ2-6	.	TGTGCCAGTAGTATTACGTACTTGGGGGCCAACGTCCTGACTTTC	CASSITYLGANVLTF
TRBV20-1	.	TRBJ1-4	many	TGCAGTGCCCGGCGAGGGTCTGAAAAACTGTTTTTT	CSARRGSEKLFF
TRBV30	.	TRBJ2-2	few	TGTGCCTGGAACAGGGACACCGGGGAGCTGTTTTTT	CAWNRDTGELFF
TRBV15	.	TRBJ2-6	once	TGTGCCACCAGTAGTCATTCTGGGTCCGGGGCCAACGTCCTGACTTTC	CATSSHSGSGANVLTF
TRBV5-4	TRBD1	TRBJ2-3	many	TGTGCCAGCAGCACTTACCGGGACAGGCCCCAGAGGGGGTATTTT	CASSTYRDRPQRGYF
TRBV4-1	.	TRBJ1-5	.	TGCGCCAGCAGCCAAGAAGGGCAGGCCAATCAGCCCCAGCATTTT	CASSQEGQANQPQHF
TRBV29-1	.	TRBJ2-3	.	TGCAGCGTTGAGTGGGTAGATATGCAGTATTTT	CSVEWVDMQYF
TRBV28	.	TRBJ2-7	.	TGTGCCAGCAGTTTTGGTAATACGGCCTACGAGCAGTACTTC	CASSFGNTAYEQYF
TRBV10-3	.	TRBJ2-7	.	TGTGCCATCAGTGCTTCGGACCGGACCTACGAGCAGTACTTC	CAISASDRTYEQYF
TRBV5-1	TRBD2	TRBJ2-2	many	TGCGCCAGCAGCTTGGGGGGACTAGCGGCCGCGAACACCGGGGAGCTGTTTTTT	CASSLGGLAAANTGELFF
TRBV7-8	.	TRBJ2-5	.	TGTGCCAGCAGCTTAAAGGTGGAGACCCAGTACTTC	CASSLKVETQYF
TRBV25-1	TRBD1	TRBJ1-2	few	TGTGCCAGCAGTGAGGGGACAGGGGGGGCCTATGGCTACACCTTC	CASSEGTGGAYGYTF
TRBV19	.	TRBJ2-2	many	TGTGCCAGTAGTATGGGGGGGCGGAACACCGGGGAGCTGTTTTTT	CASSMGGRNTGELFF
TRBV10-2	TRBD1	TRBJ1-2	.	TGCGCCAGCAGGCCGGACAGGGTTGCTTATGGCTACACCTTC	CASRPDRVAYGYTF
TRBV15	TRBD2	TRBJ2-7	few	TGTGCCACCCTGCTTTTTGCGGGGGATTACGAGCAGTACTTC	CATLLFAGDYEQYF
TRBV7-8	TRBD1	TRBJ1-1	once	TGTGCCGCATCCCGAGACAGGGAGATGAACACTGAAGCTTTCTTT	CAASRDREMNTEAFF
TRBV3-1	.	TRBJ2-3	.	TGTGCCAGCAGCCAAGGTCTGTGGGACCCTAGCACAGATACGCAGTATTTT	CASSQGLWDPSTDTQYF
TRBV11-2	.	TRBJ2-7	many	TGTGCCAGCAGCTTAGTTGGTTGGACAACCCAATCCTACGAGCAGTACTTC	CASSLVGWTTQSYEQYF
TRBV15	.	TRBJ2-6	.	TGTGCCACCAGCAGAGGCAGCTCTGGGGCCAACGTCCTGACTTTC	CATSRGSSGANVLTF
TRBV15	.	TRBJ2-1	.	TGTGCCACCAGCAGAGAAGCCTGGGCCCAGGGACAGTTCTTC	CATSREAWAQGQFF
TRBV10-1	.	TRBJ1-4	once	TGCGCCAGCCTGGGCTCCCTCAGCGAAAAACTGTTTTTT	CASLGSLSEKLFF
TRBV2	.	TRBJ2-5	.	TGTGCCAGCAGCTGGTCAGGGACGGGGACCCAGTACTTC	CASSWSGTGTQYF
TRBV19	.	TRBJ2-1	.	TGTGCCAGTAGTATGGCTATTTTCAATGAGCAGTTCTTC	CASSMAIFNEQFF
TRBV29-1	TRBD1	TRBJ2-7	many	TGCAGCGTCGACCCGGGACAGGCCTCCTACGAGCAGTACTTC	CSVDPGQASYEQYF
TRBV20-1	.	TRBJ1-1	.	TGCAGTGCTAGGGGCTTAGGAGGCACTGAAGCTTTCTTT	CSARGLGGTEAFF
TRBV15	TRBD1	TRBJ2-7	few	TGTGCCACCAGCAGGGACAGGTCCTACGAGCAGTACTTC	CATSRDRSYEQYF
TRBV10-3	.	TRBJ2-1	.	TGTGCCATCAGACCTCCGGGCCCCTCCTACGATGAGCAGTCCTTC	CAIRPPGPSYDEQSF
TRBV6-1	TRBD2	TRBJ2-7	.	TGTGCCAGCAGTCGCGGGACTAGCGGCAACTACGAGCAGTACTTC	CASSRGTSGNYEQYF
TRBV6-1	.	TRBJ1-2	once	TGTGCCATCAGTGAAACGCTGACAGGCGGCTATGGCTACACCTTC	CAISETLTGGYGYTF
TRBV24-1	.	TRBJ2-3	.	TGTGCCACCAGTGATCCCCCTCGGGGAGATACGCAGTATTTT	CATSDPPRGDTQYF
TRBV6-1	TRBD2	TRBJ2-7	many	TGTGCCAGCAGAGTAGCGGGAGATATCTACGAGCAGTACTTC	CASRVAGDIYEQYF
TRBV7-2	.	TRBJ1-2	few	TGTGCCAGCAGCTTATACAGCTCCTATGGCTACACCTTC	CASSLYSSYGYTF
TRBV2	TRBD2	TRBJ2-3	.	TGTGCCAGCAGCGAAGGACTAGCGGGGGCAGATACGCAGTATTTC	CASSEGLAGADTQYF
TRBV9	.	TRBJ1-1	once	TGTGCCAGCAGCCCCGCAGGGAAGCGGACTGAAGCTTTCTTT	CASSPAGKRTEAFF
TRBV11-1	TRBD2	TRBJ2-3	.	TGTGCCAGCAGCGAGACTAGCGAAAACACAGATACGCAGTATTTT	CASSETSENTDTQYF
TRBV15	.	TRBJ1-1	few	TGTGCCACCAGCAGAGGTATTACGTGGACTGAAGCTTTCTTT	CATSRGITWTEAFF
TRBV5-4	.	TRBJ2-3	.	TGTGCCAGCAGCTCCGATCGCGTGGATACGCAGTATTTT	CASSSDRVDTQYF
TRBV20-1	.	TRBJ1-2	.	TGCAGTGCTAGAAACATCTACGGCTACACCTTC	CSARNIYGYTF
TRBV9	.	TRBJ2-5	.	TGTGCCAGCAGCGTAGCTGGGTGGGAGACCCAGTACTTC	CASSVAGWETQYF
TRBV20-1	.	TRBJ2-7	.	TGCAGTGCTAGAGACAACTACGAGCAGTACTTC	CSARDNYEQYF
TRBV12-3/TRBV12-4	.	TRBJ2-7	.	TGTGCCAGCAGGGAGGGAGTGGGCGAGCAGTACTTC	CASREGVGEQYF